This T cell receptor beta chain comes out of a study of shared clonotypes between healthy human individuals. Background on the study: There were three CD4 naive, three CD4 memory, two CD8 naive and one CD8 memory plates per donor.

Notes on the study in general: Only a few donors were included, so the genetic and exposure-history diversity represented was limited.

Points on this clone: Its antigen is undetermined.

Splitting the CD4+ cells yielded a CD45RA+ naive subset and a CD45RA-negative memory subset. Only in-frame clones appear in the TCRdb table, and some are missing; sequencing was by immunoSEQ multiplex PCR. The repertoire consists of a few million clones, with over 85% occurring once and the leading ten covering 0.39%. Deletions cut 6 bases from V and 2 bases from J, with 11 bases between. The length of the CDR3 is 13 residues. The V gene's germline CDR1 is MDHEN and CDR2 SYDVKM. This clonotype was obtained from a man between 18 and 35 years old in good health. Some clones in this sample may be carry-over from other donors' samples. The V gene is TRBV28, the J gene TRBJ2-7; perhaps D is TRBD1 or TRBD2 (5 bases each). Sequenced sample: naive CD4+ T cells from PBMCs. Described subset: CD45RA+ positively selected. The CDR3 bases are TGTGCCAGCAGACCTGGGGACCCCTACGAGCAGTACTTC. Its protein product is CASRPGDPYEQYF.